Listed below are T cell receptor beta chains from one sample, sequenced in a study of T cell repertoires in cytomegalovirus infection. Each CDR3 protein gets one entry after TCRdb re-called the reads with MiXCR. The repertoire has approximately 100,000 distinct CDR3 sequences, around a quarter of them found once; the top ten carry approximately 40%. Sequencing was performed on CD8+ T cells from PBMCs. The receptors stem from a human donor in good health (CMV status not recorded). Some clones in this sample may be carry-over from other donors' samples. CDR3s include the opening cysteine and the closing phenylalanine or tryptophan. Each record gives: D gene, V gene, clone size, J gene, CDR3 protein, CDR3 DNA. D genes are given only for firm matches. Clone size is not always given. Where it is, it says once, few, many or a class for expanded clones.

D gene: TRBD1
V gene: TRBV15
clone size: .
J gene: TRBJ2-7
CDR3 protein: CATSRVTGGSYEQYF
CDR3 DNA: TGTGCCACCAGCAGGGTGACAGGGGGATCCTACGAGCAGTACTTC

D gene: .
V gene: TRBV12-3/TRBV12-4
clone size: many
J gene: TRBJ2-3
CDR3 protein: CASSFQGLRADTQYF
CDR3 DNA: TGTGCCAGCAGTTTTCAGGGCTTACGCGCAGATACGCAGTATTTT

D gene: .
V gene: TRBV20-1
clone size: .
J gene: TRBJ1-1
CDR3 protein: CSASPRTADTEAFF
CDR3 DNA: TGCAGTGCTAGTCCCCGGACAGCGGACACTGAAGCTTTCTTT

D gene: .
V gene: TRBV14
clone size: .
J gene: TRBJ2-3
CDR3 protein: CASSQEFFLGARRSDTQYF
CDR3 DNA: TGTGCCAGCAGCCAAGAATTCTTCCTGGGGGCGAGGAGGTCCGATACGCAGTATTTT

D gene: .
V gene: TRBV7-2
clone size: many
J gene: TRBJ2-7
CDR3 protein: CASSPGWGYEQYF
CDR3 DNA: TGTGCCAGCAGCCCAGGCTGGGGGTACGAGCAGTACTTC

D gene: TRBD2
V gene: TRBV5-1
clone size: few
J gene: TRBJ2-1
CDR3 protein: CASSYSGSPNNEQFF
CDR3 DNA: TGCGCCAGCAGCTATAGCGGGAGTCCGAACAATGAGCAGTTCTTC

D gene: .
V gene: TRBV12-3/TRBV12-4
clone size: few
J gene: TRBJ2-5
CDR3 protein: CASSLFFRGPGSQYF
CDR3 DNA: TGTGCCAGCAGTTTGTTCTTTCGCGGACCCGGGTCCCAGTACTTC

D gene: TRBD2
V gene: TRBV11-3
clone size: many
J gene: TRBJ2-5
CDR3 protein: CASSPTWTSGKETQYF
CDR3 DNA: TGTGCCAGCAGCCCGACTTGGACTAGCGGAAAAGAGACCCAGTACTTC

D gene: TRBD1
V gene: TRBV7-2
clone size: many
J gene: TRBJ2-5
CDR3 protein: CASRSPGQPSKETQYF
CDR3 DNA: TGTGCCAGCAGGTCACCGGGACAGCCCTCAAAAGAGACCCAGTACTTC

D gene: TRBD1
V gene: TRBV7-2
clone size: many
J gene: TRBJ2-7
CDR3 protein: CASSWTSGGYEQYF
CDR3 DNA: TGTGCCAGCAGTTGGACTTCAGGGGGCTACGAGCAGTACTTC

D gene: .
V gene: TRBV20-1
clone size: .
J gene: TRBJ2-7
CDR3 protein: CSARPEGTAYEQYF
CDR3 DNA: TGCAGTGCTAGACCGGAGGGCACAGCCTACGAGCAGTACTTC

D gene: TRBD2
V gene: TRBV28
clone size: few
J gene: TRBJ2-5
CDR3 protein: CASASRGETQYF
CDR3 DNA: TGTGCCAGCGCTTCGCGGGGGGAGACCCAGTACTTC

D gene: .
V gene: TRBV6-6
clone size: .
J gene: TRBJ2-2
CDR3 protein: CASSTTTGELFF
CDR3 DNA: TGTGCCAGCAGTACGACCACCGGGGAGCTGTTTTTT

D gene: TRBD1
V gene: TRBV7-9
clone size: many
J gene: TRBJ1-2
CDR3 protein: CASSLGTGGTHGYTF
CDR3 DNA: TGTGCCAGCAGCTTGGGGACAGGGGGAACCCATGGCTACACCTTC

D gene: .
V gene: TRBV7-2
clone size: .
J gene: TRBJ2-2
CDR3 protein: CASSTGPIAGELFF
CDR3 DNA: TGTGCCAGCAGCACGGGACCAATTGCTGGGGAGCTGTTTTTT

D gene: TRBD1
V gene: TRBV12-3/TRBV12-4
clone size: .
J gene: TRBJ2-1
CDR3 protein: CASSAPGQGVNEQFF
CDR3 DNA: TGTGCCAGCAGTGCCCCGGGACAGGGGGTCAATGAGCAGTTCTTC

D gene: .
V gene: TRBV5-1
clone size: .
J gene: TRBJ1-3
CDR3 protein: CASSIGNTIYF
CDR3 DNA: TGCGCCAGCAGCATCGGAAACACCATATATTTT

D gene: .
V gene: TRBV28
clone size: .
J gene: TRBJ2-1
CDR3 protein: CASSFPTHYPYNEQFF
CDR3 DNA: TGTGCCAGCAGTTTTCCTACACATTACCCGTACAATGAGCAGTTCTTC

D gene: .
V gene: TRBV7-8
clone size: .
J gene: TRBJ2-3
CDR3 protein: CASSGKYSTDTQYF
CDR3 DNA: TGTGCCAGCAGCGGAAAATATAGCACAGATACGCAGTATTTT

D gene: TRBD2
V gene: TRBV20-1
clone size: .
J gene: TRBJ2-2
CDR3 protein: CSARPMGLDTGELFF
CDR3 DNA: TGCAGTGCTAGACCCATGGGACTAGACACCGGGGAGCTGTTTTTT

D gene: .
V gene: TRBV10-3
clone size: many
J gene: TRBJ2-5
CDR3 protein: CAISESGALQETQYF
CDR3 DNA: TGTGCCATCAGTGAGTCAGGGGCTCTCCAAGAGACCCAGTACTTC

D gene: .
V gene: TRBV7-8
clone size: many
J gene: TRBJ1-1
CDR3 protein: CASREGDNTEAFF
CDR3 DNA: TGTGCCAGCAGAGAAGGAGACAACACTGAAGCTTTCTTT

D gene: TRBD2
V gene: TRBV7-6
clone size: many
J gene: TRBJ2-7
CDR3 protein: CASSFSGGSDEQYF
CDR3 DNA: TGTGCCAGCAGCTTCAGCGGGGGGAGCGACGAGCAGTACTTC

D gene: .
V gene: TRBV27
clone size: .
J gene: TRBJ2-1
CDR3 protein: CASSFSRGNEQFF
CDR3 DNA: TGTGCCAGCAGTTTTTCCAGGGGCAATGAGCAGTTCTTC

D gene: .
V gene: TRBV20-1
clone size: few
J gene: TRBJ2-5
CDR3 protein: CSALFPGTQETQYF
CDR3 DNA: TGCAGTGCCTTATTCCCCGGGACCCAAGAGACCCAGTACTTC

D gene: .
V gene: TRBV7-9
clone size: many
J gene: TRBJ2-3
CDR3 protein: CASSLPGPSTDTQYF
CDR3 DNA: TGTGCCAGCAGCTTACCGGGACCCTCCACAGATACGCAGTATTTT

D gene: .
V gene: TRBV7-8
clone size: many
J gene: TRBJ2-2
CDR3 protein: CASSPGLQDPANTGELFF
CDR3 DNA: TGTGCCAGCAGCCCTGGGCTTCAGGACCCCGCGAACACCGGGGAGCTGTTTTTT

D gene: TRBD1
V gene: TRBV9
clone size: few
J gene: TRBJ2-7
CDR3 protein: CASSVADRAEQYF
CDR3 DNA: TGTGCCAGCAGCGTAGCGGACAGGGCCGAGCAGTACTTC

D gene: .
V gene: TRBV9
clone size: .
J gene: TRBJ2-3
CDR3 protein: CASSARDTDTQYF
CDR3 DNA: TGTGCCAGCAGCGCCCGGGACACAGATACGCAGTATTTT

D gene: TRBD2
V gene: TRBV7-6
clone size: many
J gene: TRBJ2-3
CDR3 protein: CASSLGTSGLLATDTQYF
CDR3 DNA: TGTGCCAGCAGCTTGGGGACTAGCGGCCTCCTAGCCACAGATACGCAGTATTTT

D gene: .
V gene: TRBV12-3/TRBV12-4
clone size: many
J gene: TRBJ1-4
CDR3 protein: CASSSPRTVSNEKLFF
CDR3 DNA: TGTGCCAGCAGTTCGCCCCGGACAGTATCTAATGAAAAACTGTTTTTT